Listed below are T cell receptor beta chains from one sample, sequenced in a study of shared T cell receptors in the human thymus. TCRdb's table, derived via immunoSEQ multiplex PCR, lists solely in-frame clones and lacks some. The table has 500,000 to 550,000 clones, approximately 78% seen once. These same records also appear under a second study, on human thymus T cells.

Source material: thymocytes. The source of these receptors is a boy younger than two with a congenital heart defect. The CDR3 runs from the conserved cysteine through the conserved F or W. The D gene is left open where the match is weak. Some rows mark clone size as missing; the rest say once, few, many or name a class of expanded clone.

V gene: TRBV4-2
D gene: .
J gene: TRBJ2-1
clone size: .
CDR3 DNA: TGTGCCAGCAGCCAAGCCGACATTTTCTCCTACAATGAGCAGTTCTTC
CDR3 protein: CASSQADIFSYNEQFF

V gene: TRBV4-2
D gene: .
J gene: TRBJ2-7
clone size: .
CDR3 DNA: TGTGCCAGCAGCCGCTACCCCGGGACACGATCCTACGAGCAGTACTTC
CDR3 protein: CASSRYPGTRSYEQYF

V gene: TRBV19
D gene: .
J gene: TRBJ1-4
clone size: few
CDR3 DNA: TGTGCCAGTAGTATACGTGCAACTAATGAAAAACTGTTTTTT
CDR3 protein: CASSIRATNEKLFF

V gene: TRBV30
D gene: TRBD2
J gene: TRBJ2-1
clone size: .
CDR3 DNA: TGTGCCTGGATTAGCGGGAGATCGGTCAATGAGCAGTTCTTC
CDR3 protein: CAWISGRSVNEQFF

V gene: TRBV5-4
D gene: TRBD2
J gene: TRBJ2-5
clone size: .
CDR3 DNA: TGTGCCAGCAGCTCTAGACTAGCGGGAGAAGAGACCCAGTACTTC
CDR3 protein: CASSSRLAGEETQYF

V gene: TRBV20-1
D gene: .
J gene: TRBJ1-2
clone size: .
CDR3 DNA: TGCAGTGCTTCCGCGGGAGGCTACACCTTC
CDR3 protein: CSASAGGYTF

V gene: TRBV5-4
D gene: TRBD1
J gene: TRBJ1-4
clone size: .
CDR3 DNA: TGTGCCAGCAGCGGGGCGGCGGGACAGGGTAATGAAAAACTGTTTTTT
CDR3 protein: CASSGAAGQGNEKLFF

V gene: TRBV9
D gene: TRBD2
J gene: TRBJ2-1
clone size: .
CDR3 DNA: TGTGCCAGCAGCGCACCGCCGGGACTAGCGGGAGTCGTTGAGCAGTTCTTC
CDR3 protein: CASSAPPGLAGVVEQFF

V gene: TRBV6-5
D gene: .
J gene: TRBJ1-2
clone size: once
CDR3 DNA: TGTGCCAGCAGTTCGTCGAGATCCTATGGCTACACCTTC
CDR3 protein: CASSSSRSYGYTF

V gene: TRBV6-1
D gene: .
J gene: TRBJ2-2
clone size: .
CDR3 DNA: TGTGCCAGCAGTGAACGAATTCACAGGGCGAACACCGGGGAGCTGTTTTTT
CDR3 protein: CASSERIHRANTGELFF

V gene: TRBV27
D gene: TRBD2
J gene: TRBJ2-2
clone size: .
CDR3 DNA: TGTGCCAGCAGTTCCCGGACTAGCAGCAAGGACACCGGGGAGCTGTTTTTT
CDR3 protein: CASSSRTSSKDTGELFF

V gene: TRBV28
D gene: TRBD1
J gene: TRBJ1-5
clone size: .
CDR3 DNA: TGTGCCAGCAGACGACAGGGCTTCGAACTTAGCAATCAGCCCCAGCATTTT
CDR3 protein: CASRRQGFELSNQPQHF

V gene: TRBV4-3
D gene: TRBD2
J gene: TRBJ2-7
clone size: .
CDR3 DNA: TGCGCCAGCAGCCAAGATGCGGGGGGTCTAGCTCTCTACGAGCAGTACTTC
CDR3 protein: CASSQDAGGLALYEQYF

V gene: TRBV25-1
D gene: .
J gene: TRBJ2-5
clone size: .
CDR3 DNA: TGTGCCAGCAGTGAACCGACGGTGGCAGGGCAAGAGACCCAGTACTTC
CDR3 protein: CASSEPTVAGQETQYF

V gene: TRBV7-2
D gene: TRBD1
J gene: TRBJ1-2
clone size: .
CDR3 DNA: TGTGCCAGCAGCTTCACGGGACAGGGAGGTGGCTACACCTTC
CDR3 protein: CASSFTGQGGGYTF

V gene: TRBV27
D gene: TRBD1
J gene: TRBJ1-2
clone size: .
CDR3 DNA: TGTGCCAGCAGTCCTCGGAGACAGGGGTATGGCTACACCTTC
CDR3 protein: CASSPRRQGYGYTF

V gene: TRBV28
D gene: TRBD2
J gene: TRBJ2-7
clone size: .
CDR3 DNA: TGTGCCAGCAGTCCAAAACCCGGTCTAGCGGGAGTCGAGCAGTACTTC
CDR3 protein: CASSPKPGLAGVEQYF

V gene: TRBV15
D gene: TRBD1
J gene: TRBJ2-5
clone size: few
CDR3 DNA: TGTGCCACCAGCAGAGGTCGGGACAGGGGAAAAGAGACCCAGTACTTC
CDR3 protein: CATSRGRDRGKETQYF

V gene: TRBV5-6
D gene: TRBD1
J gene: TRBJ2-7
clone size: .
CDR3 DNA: TGTGCCAGCAGCTTGGCGATTGGGACAGGGAGATTAAGCGAGCAGTACTTC
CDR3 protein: CASSLAIGTGRLSEQYF

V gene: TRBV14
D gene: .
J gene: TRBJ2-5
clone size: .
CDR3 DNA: TGTGCCAGCAGCCAAGGGGTGAATAGCGGAGCAGAAGAGACCCAGTACTTC
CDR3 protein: CASSQGVNSGAEETQYF

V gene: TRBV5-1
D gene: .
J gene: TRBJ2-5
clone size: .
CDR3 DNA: TGCGCCAGCAGCTGGCGACTAGGGGAGACCCAGTACTTC
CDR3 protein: CASSWRLGETQYF

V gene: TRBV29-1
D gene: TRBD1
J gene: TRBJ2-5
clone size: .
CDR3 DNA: TGCAGCGGGACAGGGGAGGAGACCCAGTACTTC
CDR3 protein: CSGTGEETQYF

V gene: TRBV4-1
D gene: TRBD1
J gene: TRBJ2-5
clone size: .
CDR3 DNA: TGCGCCAGCAGCCTATTACAGGGGGCGACCCAGTACTTC
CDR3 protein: CASSLLQGATQYF

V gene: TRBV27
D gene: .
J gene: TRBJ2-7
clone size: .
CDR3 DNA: TGTGCCAGCGCCAAACCACAGGGTTCGTACGAGCAGTACTTC
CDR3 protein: CASAKPQGSYEQYF

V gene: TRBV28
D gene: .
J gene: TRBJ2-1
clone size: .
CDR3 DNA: TGTGCCAGCAGCACCACTAGCACGGGGCCCAATGAGCAGTTCTTC
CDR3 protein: CASSTTSTGPNEQFF

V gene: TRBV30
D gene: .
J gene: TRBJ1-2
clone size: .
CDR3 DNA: TGTGCCTGGAGTATCAAACAGGGAACCTTTAATGGCTACACCTTC
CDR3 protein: CAWSIKQGTFNGYTF

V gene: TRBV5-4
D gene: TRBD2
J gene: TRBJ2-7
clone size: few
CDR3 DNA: TGTGCCAGCAGCCTGGGACTAGCGGGAGTAGGCTCCTACGAGCAGTACTTC
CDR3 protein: CASSLGLAGVGSYEQYF

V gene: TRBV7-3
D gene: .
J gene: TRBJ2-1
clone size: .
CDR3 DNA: TGTGCCAGCAGCTTAGCAGGCTGGGCACGTAGCTCCTACAATGAGCAGTTCTTC
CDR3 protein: CASSLAGWARSSYNEQFF

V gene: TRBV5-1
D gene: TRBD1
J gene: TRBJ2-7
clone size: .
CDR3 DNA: TGCGCCAGCAGCTCCGACAGGGGGCATGTCTACGAGCAGTACTTC
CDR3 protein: CASSSDRGHVYEQYF

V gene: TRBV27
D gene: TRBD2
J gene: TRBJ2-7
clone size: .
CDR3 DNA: TGTGCCAGCAGCCCAGAACTAGCGGGACTCTACGAGCAGTACTTC
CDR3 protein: CASSPELAGLYEQYF